These 9 T cell receptor beta chains originate from one sample sequenced in a study of T cell clones after liver transplantation. The protocol was immunoSEQ multiplex PCR, while the TCRdb copy is restricted to in-frame clones and leaves out a portion. The profile shows tens of thousands of clones, about 85% of them singletons. Specimen: CD4+ T cells from blood, collected around 50 months after liver transplant. The source is a human patient who received a liver transplant. The graft donor may be the source of some T cells.

V gene TRBV7-9 combines with J gene TRBJ1-4, with 8 nucleotides matching TRBD1. The V gene's germline CDR1 is SEHNR and CDR2 FQNEAQ (reference sequence). With V trimmed by 4 bases and J by 0 bases, 4 bases remained unmatched. This CDR3 is built from 16 residues. This CDR3 reads CASSWTGFTTNEKLFF. The DNA of the CDR3 is TGTGCCAGCAGCTGGACAGGGTTTACAACTAATGAAAAACTGTTTTTT.

The rearrangement links TRBV7-2 to TRBJ1-2, with unresolved D. Germline V lookup: CDR1 SGHTA, CDR2 FQGNSA. This CDR3 spans 13 amino acids. V was pared by 5 bases and J by 0 bases, with 7 bases between. CDR3 region: CASSRGSNYGYTF. The CDR3 coding sequence is TGTGCCAGCAGCCGTGGCTCTAACTATGGCTACACCTTC.

This clone has just one count. This rearrangement joins TRBV5-6 to TRBJ1-4; maybe TRBD1 (5 bases). The CDR3 totals 13 residues. Deletions cut 1 base from V and 10 bases from J, with 11 bases between. The V gene's germline CDR1 is SGHDT and CDR2 YYEEEE. CDR3 DNA sequence: TGTGCCAGCAGCTTGTTCGCAGGGCGAAAACTGTTTTTT. This gives the protein CASSLFAGRKLFF.

V and J are TRBV7-6 and TRBJ2-3, with a weak D call TRBD1 (6 bases). CDR1 and CDR2 (germline): SGHVS, FNYEAQ. The CDR3 is made up of 18 amino acids. The V end lost 2 bases, the J end lost 3 bases, and 21 bases lay between the germline ends. CDR3 region: CASSLTALTGILTDTQYF. The CDR3 DNA sequence: TGTGCCAGCAGCTTAACTGCCCTCACAGGGATTCTGACAGATACGCAGTATTTT.

V and J are TRBV7-2 and TRBJ2-3, with 12 bases lining up with TRBD2. Germline lookup yields CDR1 SGHTA and CDR2 FQGNSA. Germline trimming cut 1 base from V and 2 bases from J; bases unmatched to any gene: 7. The length of the CDR3 is 18 residues. CDR3 sequence: CASSLVTSGGAVTDTQYF. CDR3 in DNA: TGTGCCAGCAGCTTAGTGACTAGCGGGGGCGCGGTCACAGATACGCAGTATTTT.

J is TRBJ2-1 and V is TRBV10-3; 7 bases line up with TRBD1. This CDR3 has 13 residues. Trimming removed 6 bases from V and 3 bases from J; junction bases left unmatched: 2. The germline CDR1 and CDR2 sequences are ENHRY and SYGVKD. Here the CDR3 reads CAISRGNYNEQFF. CDR3 nucleotide sequence: TGTGCCATCAGCAGGGGGAACTACAATGAGCAGTTCTTC.

The chain uses TRBV5-4 and TRBJ1-4; 9 bases align to TRBD1. Unmatched junction bases numbered 10, after V lost 4 bases and J lost 3 bases. The CDR3 totals 17 residues. Germline CDR1 and CDR2: SGHNT and YYREEE (reference sequence). The CDR3 sequence: CASSQGQGVAPNEKLFF. The CDR3 nucleotides are TGTGCCAGCAGCCAGGGACAGGGTGTGGCACCTAATGAAAAACTGTTTTTT.

This clone was recorded only once. J is TRBJ2-2 and V is TRBV19; 11 bases are shared with TRBD2. With V trimmed by 7 bases and J by 3 bases, 7 bases remained unmatched. Germline lookup yields CDR1 LNHDA and CDR2 SQIVND (reference sequence). CDR3 length equals 16 residues. For the CDR3, the DNA is TGTGCCAGTATGAGTAGCGGGAGGGGCGACACCGGGGAGCTGTTTTTT. This codes for CASMSSGRGDTGELFF.

This clone turned up a few times. CDR3 amino acids: CASSLTGTWEKLFF. The CDR3 DNA reads as TGCGCCAGCAGCCTGACTGGGACCTGGGAAAAACTGTTTTTT. The chain recombines TRBV5-1 with TRBJ1-4; tentatively, D is TRBD1 (5 bases). The V end was cut by 4 bases, the J end by 8 bases, with 15 bases between. The CDR3 contains 14 residues. Germline CDR1 is SGHRS and CDR2 is YFSETQ. The variable domain in full, with the rest retrieved from reference TRBV5-1 and TRBJ1-4, is KAGVTQTPRYLIKTRGQQVTLSCSPISGHRSVSWYQQTPGQGLQFLFEYFSETQRNKGNFPGRFSGRQFSNSRSEMNVSTLELGDSALYLCASSLTGTWEKLFFGSGTQLSVL.